A single sample gave rise to the 20 T cell receptor beta chains below, sequenced in a study of blood T cells in healthy people across ages. A J-beta primer mix and a sample-barcoded 5' primer were used in a second PCR of about 6 to 12 cycles. MiXCR was run by TCRdb on the 5' RACE reads, yielding one entry per CDR3 protein. The table includes about 940,000 distinct CDR3 sequences, about 44% detected once. Sequenced sample: blood. The receptors shown here come from a man younger than 40 in good health.

This clonotype has only a few counts. The junction departs from germline at one end; a sequencing error may be responsible. The chain carries TRBV6-6 and TRBJ2-5; possible D gene TRBD2, 5 bases. The CDR3 is 13 amino acids. Germline V gene lookup returns CDR1 MNHNY and CDR2 SVGAGI (reference sequence). The CDR3 bases are TGTGCCAGCAGTGACTCTCCGGGGGAGACCCAGTACTTC. Translating it yields CASSDSPGETQYF.

The chain has TRBV7-2 and TRBJ2-3, with 8 nucleotides matching TRBD2. CDR3 size: 17 residues. Germline loops: CDR1 SGHTA, CDR2 FQGNSA. With V trimmed by 7 bases and J by 3 bases, 15 bases remained unmatched. CDR3 in DNA: TGTGCCAGCAAAGGTTGGGGGCGGGGGGTGTATACAGATACGCAGTATTTT. This gives the protein CASKGWGRGVYTDTQYF.

This chain uses TRBV9 with TRBJ2-5; TRBD2 matches at 7 bases. This CDR3 contains 14 residues. V lost 6 bases, J lost 2 bases, and 7 bases stayed unmatched. Germline V CDR1 and CDR2: SGDLS, YYNGEE. CDR3 DNA sequence: TGTGCCAGCAACCAGCGGGGTACTCAAGAGACCCAGTACTTC. Its protein is CASNQRGTQETQYF.

This clonotype was seen once. This rearrangement joins TRBV7-9 to TRBJ2-2; the D is unclear. Germline assignment: CDR1 SEHNR and CDR2 FQNEAQ (reference sequence). The CDR3 runs to 14 residues. Trimming shortened V by 5 bases and J by 3 bases, and 10 bases separated the two germline ends. CDR3 sequence: CASSPPSDTGELFF. CDR3 coding DNA: TGTGCCAGCAGCCCCCCTAGTGACACCGGGGAGCTGTTTTTT.

There are many counts of this clonotype. V and J are TRBV20-1 and TRBJ1-4; D may be TRBD1 (5 bases). CDR1 is DFQATT, CDR2 SNEGSKA, per germline (reference sequence). Trimming left V 5 bases short and J 0 bases short, with 13 bases between. The CDR3 covers 15 residues. CDR3 in DNA: TGCAGTGCTGCGCCCGGAGGGGCAACTAATGAAAAACTGTTTTTT. Translating gives CSAAPGGATNEKLFF.

Only a few counts were recorded for this clonotype. This chain joins TRBV9 and TRBJ1-2; D gene uncertain. The CDR3 totals 14 residues. The V end lost 0 bases, the J end lost 3 bases, and 9 bases lay between the germline ends. Germline V gene data show CDR1 as SGDLS and CDR2 as YYNGEE. The DNA of the CDR3 is TGTGCCAGCAGCGTAGTCCCGGACGACTATGGCTACACCTTC. This sequence encodes CASSVVPDDYGYTF.

Worth noting for this clonotype: A junction end diverges from the germline sequence, so it may reflect a read error. The rearrangement links TRBV7-2 to TRBJ2-3, with D perhaps matching TRBD1 or TRBD2 (5 bases each). This CDR3 spans 15 amino acids. The germline CDR1 and CDR2 sequences are SGHTA and FQGNSA. The CDR3 DNA reads TGTGCCGGCAGCTTGAGTCAGGGACCCACAGATACGCAGTATTTT. It yields the protein CAGSLSQGPTDTQYF.

This chain uses TRBV6-5 with TRBJ2-7; D possibly corresponds to TRBD1 (6 bases). The length of the CDR3 is 16 residues. Germline CDR1 reads MNHEY; CDR2 reads SVGAGI. The ends were cut back, 6 bases at V and 1 base at J, with 19 bases in the middle. The CDR3 DNA follows: TGTGCCAGCAGGCAAAGCACAGGGACCGCTTCCTACGAGCAGTACTTC. Translation: CASRQSTGTASYEQYF.

The chain is built from TRBV5-1 and TRBJ2-1, with 14 nucleotides matching TRBD2. Germline-derived CDR1 and CDR2 are SGHRS and YFSETQ. CDR3 length: 17 amino acids. Germline trimming cut 4 bases from V and 3 bases from J; bases unmatched to any gene: 6. CDR3 loop: CASSRGLAGELYNEQFF. The CDR3 DNA reads as TGCGCCAGCAGCCGGGGACTAGCGGGGGAACTCTACAATGAGCAGTTCTTC.

This clonotype was observed a handful of times. The chain is built from TRBV21-1 and TRBJ1-5. TRBV21-1 is recorded as a pseudogene. This CDR3 has 16 residues. The CDR3 DNA follows: TGTGCCAGCAGCTCGGCCCGACGCCTCGAGCATCAGCCCCAGCATTTT. It specifies CASSSARRLEHQPQHF.

The V and J genes are TRBV4-1 and TRBJ2-1, with D tentatively TRBD1 (5 bases). Germline CDR1 is MGHRA and CDR2 is YSYEKL. V lost 5 bases and J 5 bases, leaving 25 bases between the germline ends. The CDR3 spans 18 residues. In nucleotides, the CDR3 is TGCGCCAGCAGCGTCAGTGGAGCTCCGGGCAGGGTAGACAATGAGCAGTTCTTC. It yields the protein CASSVSGAPGRVDNEQFF.

V usage is TRBV28 and J usage is TRBJ2-3; 8 nucleotides line up with TRBD1. The CDR3 contains 14 residues. With 9 bases clipped from V and 6 bases from J, the junction kept 11 bases outside the gene matches. Germline loops: CDR1 MDHEN, CDR2 SYDVKM. CDR3: CASRAGGASDTQYF. The CDR3 DNA is TGTGCCAGTCGGGCAGGGGGCGCATCGGATACGCAGTATTTT.

This clonotype was observed at least ten times. The chain employs TRBV7-2 and TRBJ2-5; possibly TRBD1 or TRBD2 for D (5 bases each). The CDR3 consists of 13 residues. Germline-derived CDR1 and CDR2 are SGHTA and FQGNSA. Deletions cut 0 bases from V and 5 bases from J, with 7 bases between. CDR3 DNA sequence: TGTGCCAGCAGCTTAGCTTGGGGGGAGACCCAGTACTTC. This encodes CASSLAWGETQYF.

This rearrangement joins TRBV30 to TRBJ1-1; the D gene is possibly TRBD1 (6 bases). Germline V gene lookup returns CDR1 GTSNPN and CDR2 SVGIG (reference sequence). Trimming took off 8 bases at V and 8 bases at J, with 18 bases between the two ends. This CDR3 is built from 12 residues. CDR3 loop: CAGSNLGAEAFF. The CDR3 nucleotides read TGTGCCGGCTCGAATCTGGGGGCGGAAGCTTTCTTT.

This clonotype was counted a single time. V gene TRBV4-3 combines with J gene TRBJ2-5; the match to TRBD1 covers 8 bases. The better agreement between TRBJ2-7 and the DNA end casts doubt on the J call. Germline CDR1 and CDR2: LGHNA and YSLEER. The CDR3 length is 14 residues. The CDR3, as DNA: TGCGCCAGCAGCCTCCGGGACAGGAGGGACGAGCAGTACTTC. It translates to CASSLRDRRDEQYF.

In its sample, this clonotype was seen a few times. The chain uses TRBV6-5 and TRBJ2-7; tentatively, D is TRBD2 (5 bases). Trimming stripped 2 bases from V and 3 bases from J, with 11 bases between. Germline V gene lookup returns CDR1 MNHEY and CDR2 SVGAGI. The CDR3 extends over 14 amino acids. The CDR3 nucleotides are TGTGCCAGCAGTTACGAGGGCATAGGCTACGAGCAGTACTTC. Translating it yields CASSYEGIGYEQYF.

The gene calls are TRBV7-9 and TRBJ2-1, with 8 bases identical to TRBD2. This CDR3 contains 18 residues. J lost 4 bases, V lost 5 bases, and 16 bases had no gene match. Germline CDR1 reads SEHNR; CDR2 reads FQNEAQ (reference sequence). CDR3 loop: CASSPSLERGRLYNEQFF. The CDR3 DNA reads as TGTGCCAGCAGCCCCTCCCTGGAGCGGGGGAGATTATACAATGAGCAGTTCTTC.

This clonotype was seen once. The V call is TRBV20-1, the J call TRBJ2-3; 11 nucleotides match TRBD2. This CDR3 region has 18 residues. Per germline, CDR1 DFQATT and CDR2 SNEGSKA (reference sequence). J lost 3 bases, V lost 4 bases, and 15 bases had no gene match. CDR3 amino acids: CSAIPTSGGAQTTDTQYF. CDR3 in DNA: TGCAGTGCTATCCCCACTAGCGGGGGAGCCCAAACAACAGATACGCAGTATTTT.

The gene calls are TRBV2 and TRBJ1-5; the D gene is possibly TRBD1 (5 bases). CDR1 is SNHLY, CDR2 FYNNEI, per germline. This CDR3 has 14 residues. V lost 6 bases and J 5 bases, leaving 14 bases between the germline ends. The CDR3 here is CASSLQGRDQPQHF. The CDR3 DNA sequence: TGTGCCAGCAGCCTTCAGGGAAGGGATCAGCCCCAGCATTTT.

The gene calls are TRBV10-3 and TRBJ2-7; TRBD1 matches at 10 bases. V lost 10 bases, J lost 7 bases, and 13 bases stayed unmatched. This CDR3 spans 14 amino acids. Germline values: CDR1 ENHRY, CDR2 SYGVKD. CDR3: CATLRDRGVNEQYF. DNA for the CDR3: TGTGCCACTTTGCGGGACAGGGGAGTCAATGAGCAGTACTTC.